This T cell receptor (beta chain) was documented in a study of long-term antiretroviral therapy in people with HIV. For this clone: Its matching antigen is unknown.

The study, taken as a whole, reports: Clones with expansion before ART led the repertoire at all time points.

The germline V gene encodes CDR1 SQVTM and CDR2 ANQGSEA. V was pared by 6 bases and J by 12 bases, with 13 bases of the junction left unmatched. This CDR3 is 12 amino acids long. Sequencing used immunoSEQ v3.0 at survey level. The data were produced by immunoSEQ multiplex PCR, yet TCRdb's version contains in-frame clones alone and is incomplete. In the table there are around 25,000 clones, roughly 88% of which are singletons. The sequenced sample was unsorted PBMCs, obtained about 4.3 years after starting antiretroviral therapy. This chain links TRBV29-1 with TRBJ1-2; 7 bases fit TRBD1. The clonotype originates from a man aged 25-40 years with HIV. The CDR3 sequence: CSVLEGGQGDTF. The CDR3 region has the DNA TGCAGCGTCTTAGAGGGGGGCCAGGGGGACACCTTC. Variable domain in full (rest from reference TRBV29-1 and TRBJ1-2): SAVISQKPSRDICQRGTSLTIQCQVDSQVTMMFWYRQQPGQSLTLIATANQGSEATYESGFVIDKFPISRPNLTFSTLTVSNMSPEDSSIYLCSVLEGGQGDTFGSGTRLTVV.